This T cell receptor (beta chain) was identified during a study of blood T cell repertoires in COVID-19. The overall study: Sites in the United States, Italy and Spain provided acute and convalescent COVID-19 samples.

Produced via immunoSEQ multiplex PCR; TCRdb's table is partial and in-frame only. Of 180,000 or so clones in the sample, around 81% were seen once. The recovered donors of Cohort 3 showed two negative PCRs, clearance, or symptom resolution. V was cut by 2 bases and J by 10 bases, with 9 bases left in between. Germline-derived CDR1 and CDR2 are LNHDA and SQIVND (reference sequence). The CDR3 has 13 amino acids. The rearrangement links TRBV19 to TRBJ1-6; the D is unclear. Sample: PBMCs or T cells enriched from blood (not recorded which). The TCR originated in a man aged 35-49 years who had recovered from COVID-19. CDR3 nucleotide sequence: TGTGCCAGTAGTATAAGAACAGAGTCACCCCTCCACTTT. Translation gives CASSIRTESPLHF.